The 24 T cell receptor beta chains reported below all come from one sample, sequenced in a study of CD8 T cells in Susac syndrome. About 0.45 to 1 ug RNA was reverse transcribed with random hexamers. TCRdb recomputed calls from the immunoSEQ multiplex PCR reads with MiXCR, one row per CDR3 protein. The sample includes some 300,000 distinct CDR3 sequences, 70% to 90% seen only once; the top ten take roughly 0.21%. The sequenced sample consisted of CD8+ T cells from PBMCs. The receptors here all came from a human donor with multiple sclerosis.

The chain has TRBV9 and TRBJ2-3; tentative D call: TRBD2 (5 bases). The CDR3 has 17 amino acids. Germline V CDR1 and CDR2: SGDLS, YYNGEE. V lost 0 bases and J lost 0, with 14 bases in between. Here the CDR3 reads CASSVGTRVYSTDTQYF. The CDR3 nucleotides read TGTGCCAGCAGCGTAGGTACGAGGGTCTATAGCACAGATACGCAGTATTTT.

The CDR3 sequence: CASSSVLRETQYF. In DNA form, the CDR3 reads TGTGCCAGCAGTTCGGTCCTTCGAGAGACCCAGTACTTC. This rearrangement joins TRBV28 to TRBJ2-5; D remains ambiguous. The CDR3 is 13 residues long. The V gene lost 4 bases and the J gene lost 4 bases, with 10 bases spanning the gap. The germline gives CDR1 MDHEN, CDR2 SYDVKM.

The chain couples TRBV30 to TRBJ2-2; possibly TRBD1 for D (5 bases). The germline V gene has CDR1 GTSNPN and CDR2 SVGIG (reference sequence). The V gene lost 5 bases and the J gene lost 4 bases, with 5 bases spanning the gap. The CDR3 has 11 residues. As DNA, the CDR3 is TGTGCCTGGGGGGCCACCGGGGAGCTGTTTTTT. Translation gives CAWGATGELFF.

The chain is built from TRBV4-3 and TRBJ2-2, with D tentatively TRBD2 (5 bases). Between the trimmed V and J ends, which lost 3 bases and 10 bases, there was a span of 12 bases. CDR1 and CDR2 from the germline V gene are LGHNA and YSLEER. The CDR3 loop spans 13 amino acids. CDR3 in DNA: TGCGCCAGCAGCCATACGGGCGGGTCGGAGCTGTTTTTT. Protein sequence: CASSHTGGSELFF.

V is TRBV18 and J is TRBJ2-1, with D unresolved. The CDR3 spans 12 residues. The germline gives CDR1 KGHSH, CDR2 LQKENI. V was trimmed by 3 bases and J by 6 bases, leaving 6 bases between them. The CDR3 bases are TGTGCCAGCTCACCGAATCCCAATGAGCAGTTCTTC. It is translated as CASSPNPNEQFF.

CDR3 sequence reads: CASSRDPNTGELFF. The CDR3 nucleotides are TGTGCCAGCAGCCGGGACCCGAACACCGGGGAGCTGTTTTTT. This chain connects TRBV7-9 to TRBJ2-2; D may correspond to TRBD1 or TRBD2 (5 bases each). Per germline, CDR1 SEHNR and CDR2 FQNEAQ (reference sequence). The CDR3 is made up of 14 amino acids. The V end was cut by 5 bases, the J end by 0 bases, with 7 bases between.

The genes are TRBV19 and TRBJ1-1; no clear D gene. Between the trimmed V and J ends, which lost 2 bases and 1 base, there was a span of 8 bases. This CDR3 region has 14 residues. The germline V gene encodes CDR1 LNHDA and CDR2 SQIVND (reference sequence). Here the CDR3 reads CASSITESNTEAFF. CDR3 DNA sequence: TGTGCCAGTAGTATAACAGAGTCGAACACTGAAGCTTTCTTT. Supplemented by reference TRBV19 and TRBJ1-1, the full variable domain reads DGGITQSPKYLFRKEGQNVTLSCEQNLNHDAMYWYRQDPGQGLRLIYYSQIVNDFQKGDIAEGYSVSREKKESFPLTVTSAQKNPTAFYLCASSITESNTEAFFGQGTRLTVV.

The chain recombines TRBV29-1 with TRBJ2-1; D is possibly TRBD2 (5 bases). Trimming removed 7 bases from V and 12 bases from J, with 13 bases in between. The CDR3 is 10 amino acids. Germline assignment: CDR1 SQVTM and CDR2 ANQGSEA. The DNA for the CDR3 is TGCAGCGCAACTAGTGGGGTGCAGTTCTTC. Translation gives CSATSGVQFF.

This clonotype has just one count. V usage is TRBV7-2 and J usage is TRBJ1-2; no definite D call. The CDR3 sequence is 12 residues long. Trimming pared 8 bases from V and 6 bases from J, leaving 13 bases between. From germline, CDR1 is SGHTA and CDR2 FQGNSA. CDR3 DNA sequence: TGTGCCAGCGCGGACGCGGGGAATGGCTACACCTTC. Translating gives CASADAGNGYTF.

The chain recombines TRBV6-2 or TRBV6-3 with TRBJ2-7, with 14 positions matching TRBD2. The V and J ends lost 5 bases and 6 bases, in that order; junction bases with no gene match: 3. Per germline, CDR1 MNHEY and CDR2 SVGEGT. The CDR3 totals 14 residues. In DNA form, the CDR3 reads TGTGCCAGCAGTCTGGGACTAGCGGGAGCCGAGCAGTACTTC. Amino acids: CASSLGLAGAEQYF.

This clonotype was observed a single time. The chain employs TRBV5-1 and TRBJ2-1; TRBD2 is a possible D gene (6 bases). The length of the CDR3 is 15 residues. Germline V lookup: CDR1 SGHRS, CDR2 YFSETQ. V was clipped by 3 bases and J by 4 bases, with 14 bases between them. CDR3 region: CASSSDRGGYNEQFF. CDR3 nucleotides: TGCGCCAGCAGCTCCGACCGTGGGGGGTACAATGAGCAGTTCTTC.

This sequence joins TRBV12-3 or TRBV12-4 and TRBJ2-3; D is ambiguous. CDR3 size: 13 residues. The ends were cut back, 1 base at V and 4 bases at J, with 6 bases in the middle. This CDR3 is CASSLVNSDTQYF. DNA for the CDR3: TGTGCCAGCAGTTTAGTTAATTCAGATACGCAGTATTTT.

V gene TRBV28 combines with J gene TRBJ2-7; D unresolved. The germline V gene encodes CDR1 MDHEN and CDR2 SYDVKM. The length of the CDR3 is 14 residues. Trimming shortened V by 3 bases and J by 6 bases, and 15 bases separated the two germline ends. CDR3 nucleotide sequence: TGTGCCAGCAGTTTCGCGGCAGCTCCGTCCGAGCAGTACTTC. As protein: CASSFAAAPSEQYF.

The chain carries TRBV3-1 and TRBJ2-1; D gene unclear. V lost 4 bases and J lost 3, with 16 bases in between. CDR1 and CDR2 (germline): LGHDT, YNNKEL (reference sequence). The length of the CDR3 is 16 residues. The CDR3 spells CASSPEKRGVYNEQFF. The CDR3 DNA follows: TGTGCCAGCAGCCCAGAGAAGCGCGGAGTCTACAATGAGCAGTTCTTC.

The V gene is TRBV6-2 or TRBV6-3, the J gene TRBJ2-1; 8 bases fit TRBD2. This CDR3 contains 21 residues. Germline V gene data show CDR1 as MNHEY and CDR2 as SVGEGT. V dropped 2 bases and J dropped 0; count of bases not matched to a gene: 18. The CDR3 DNA reads TGTGCCAGCAGTTACCCAAAGTCTGGGAGGTCCAGCGGGAGCTCCTACAATGAGCAGTTCTTC. Translated: CASSYPKSGRSSGSSYNEQFF.

The chain links TRBV4-2 to TRBJ1-1; unclear D gene. The CDR3 has 15 residues. V lost 0 bases and J 0 bases, leaving 8 bases between the germline ends. Germline V gene lookup returns CDR1 LGHNA and CDR2 YNFKEQ. The CDR3 reads CASSQDLGLNTEAFF. In DNA form, the CDR3 reads TGTGCCAGCAGCCAAGATCTTGGACTGAACACTGAAGCTTTCTTT.

CDR3 residues: CASSFGAEMNTEAFF. CDR3 DNA sequence: TGTGCCAGCAGTTTTGGGGCAGAAATGAACACTGAAGCTTTCTTT. The chain joins TRBV12-3 or TRBV12-4 to TRBJ1-1; the D gene is possibly TRBD1 (5 bases). The CDR3 sequence is 15 residues long. Between the trimmed V and J ends, which lost 3 bases and 0 bases, there was a span of 11 bases.

This clonotype has only one observation. The chain combines TRBV28 with TRBJ2-7; D may be TRBD1 (5 bases). V was trimmed by 1 base and J by 7 bases, leaving 8 bases between them. The CDR3 is 12 residues long. Germline V lookup: CDR1 MDHEN, CDR2 SYDVKM. The CDR3, as DNA: TGTGCCAGCAGTTTATCATCAGGGGAGCAGTACTTC. Protein: CASSLSSGEQYF.

The rearrangement joins TRBV2 to TRBJ1-2, with a tentative D call TRBD1 (6 bases). Trimming removed 1 base from V and 3 bases from J, with 9 bases in between. CDR1 and CDR2 from the germline V gene are SNHLY and FYNNEI. The CDR3 is 14 residues long. CDR3 sequence (DNA): TGTGCCAGCAGTGAAGGGCCAGGGGACTATGGCTACACCTTC. Translated, it gives CASSEGPGDYGYTF.

The chain couples TRBV19 to TRBJ2-4, with no clear D. The length of the CDR3 is 14 residues. V was pared by 11 bases and J by 0 bases, with 14 bases between. The germline V gene has CDR1 LNHDA and CDR2 SQIVND (reference sequence). CDR3 bases: TGTGCCCCAGCCCCGATTGTAGCCAAAAACATTCAGTACTTC. The encoded protein is CAPAPIVAKNIQYF. The variable domain in full, with the rest retrieved from reference TRBV19 and TRBJ2-4, is DGGITQSPKYLFRKEGQNVTLSCEQNLNHDAMYWYRQDPGQGLRLIYYSQIVNDFQKGDIAEGYSVSREKKESFPLTVTSAQKNPTAFYLCAPAPIVAKNIQYFGAGTRLSVL.

The chain uses TRBV13 and TRBJ1-2; D not certain. The CDR3 is 12 residues long. V lost 1 base to trimming and J lost 13 bases, with 13 bases between them. The germline V gene has CDR1 PRHDT and CDR2 FYEKMQ (reference sequence). The CDR3 nucleotides read TGTGCCAGCAGCTTAGTATTTGGAGAATTCACCTTC. Translation: CASSLVFGEFTF.

The count of this clonotype is one. The chain employs TRBV19 and TRBJ1-1; 9 bases are shared with TRBD1. Looked up from germline, CDR1 is LNHDA and CDR2 is SQIVND (reference sequence). The CDR3 runs 15 residues. V shed 2 bases, J shed 7 bases, and the junction held 8 bases outside the gene matches. CDR3 nucleotides: TGTGCCAGTAGTATACCCCACAGGGGGCTAAATGAAGCTTTCTTT. It translates to CASSIPHRGLNEAFF.

V gene TRBV11-3 combines with J gene TRBJ2-1, with TRBD1 matching over 10 bases. The CDR3 spans 18 residues. Germline V CDR1 and CDR2: SGHNT, YENEEA. The V and J ends lost 4 bases and 5 bases, in that order; junction bases with no gene match: 14. CDR3 nucleotide sequence: TGTGCCAGCAGCTCCGGGACAGGGGTCCTCCTCTCGGACAATGAGCAGTTCTTC. It encodes CASSSGTGVLLSDNEQFF.

The genes are TRBV7-2 and TRBJ1-1, with D possibly TRBD1 on 6 matching bases. The CDR3 covers 18 residues. The V gene's germline CDR1 is SGHTA and CDR2 FQGNSA. The V and J ends lost 0 bases and 0 bases respectively, with 17 bases between them. CDR3 nucleotide sequence: TGTGCCAGCAGCTTAGCGTTTACCCCGAGGGGGATGAACACTGAAGCTTTCTTT. The encoded protein is CASSLAFTPRGMNTEAFF.